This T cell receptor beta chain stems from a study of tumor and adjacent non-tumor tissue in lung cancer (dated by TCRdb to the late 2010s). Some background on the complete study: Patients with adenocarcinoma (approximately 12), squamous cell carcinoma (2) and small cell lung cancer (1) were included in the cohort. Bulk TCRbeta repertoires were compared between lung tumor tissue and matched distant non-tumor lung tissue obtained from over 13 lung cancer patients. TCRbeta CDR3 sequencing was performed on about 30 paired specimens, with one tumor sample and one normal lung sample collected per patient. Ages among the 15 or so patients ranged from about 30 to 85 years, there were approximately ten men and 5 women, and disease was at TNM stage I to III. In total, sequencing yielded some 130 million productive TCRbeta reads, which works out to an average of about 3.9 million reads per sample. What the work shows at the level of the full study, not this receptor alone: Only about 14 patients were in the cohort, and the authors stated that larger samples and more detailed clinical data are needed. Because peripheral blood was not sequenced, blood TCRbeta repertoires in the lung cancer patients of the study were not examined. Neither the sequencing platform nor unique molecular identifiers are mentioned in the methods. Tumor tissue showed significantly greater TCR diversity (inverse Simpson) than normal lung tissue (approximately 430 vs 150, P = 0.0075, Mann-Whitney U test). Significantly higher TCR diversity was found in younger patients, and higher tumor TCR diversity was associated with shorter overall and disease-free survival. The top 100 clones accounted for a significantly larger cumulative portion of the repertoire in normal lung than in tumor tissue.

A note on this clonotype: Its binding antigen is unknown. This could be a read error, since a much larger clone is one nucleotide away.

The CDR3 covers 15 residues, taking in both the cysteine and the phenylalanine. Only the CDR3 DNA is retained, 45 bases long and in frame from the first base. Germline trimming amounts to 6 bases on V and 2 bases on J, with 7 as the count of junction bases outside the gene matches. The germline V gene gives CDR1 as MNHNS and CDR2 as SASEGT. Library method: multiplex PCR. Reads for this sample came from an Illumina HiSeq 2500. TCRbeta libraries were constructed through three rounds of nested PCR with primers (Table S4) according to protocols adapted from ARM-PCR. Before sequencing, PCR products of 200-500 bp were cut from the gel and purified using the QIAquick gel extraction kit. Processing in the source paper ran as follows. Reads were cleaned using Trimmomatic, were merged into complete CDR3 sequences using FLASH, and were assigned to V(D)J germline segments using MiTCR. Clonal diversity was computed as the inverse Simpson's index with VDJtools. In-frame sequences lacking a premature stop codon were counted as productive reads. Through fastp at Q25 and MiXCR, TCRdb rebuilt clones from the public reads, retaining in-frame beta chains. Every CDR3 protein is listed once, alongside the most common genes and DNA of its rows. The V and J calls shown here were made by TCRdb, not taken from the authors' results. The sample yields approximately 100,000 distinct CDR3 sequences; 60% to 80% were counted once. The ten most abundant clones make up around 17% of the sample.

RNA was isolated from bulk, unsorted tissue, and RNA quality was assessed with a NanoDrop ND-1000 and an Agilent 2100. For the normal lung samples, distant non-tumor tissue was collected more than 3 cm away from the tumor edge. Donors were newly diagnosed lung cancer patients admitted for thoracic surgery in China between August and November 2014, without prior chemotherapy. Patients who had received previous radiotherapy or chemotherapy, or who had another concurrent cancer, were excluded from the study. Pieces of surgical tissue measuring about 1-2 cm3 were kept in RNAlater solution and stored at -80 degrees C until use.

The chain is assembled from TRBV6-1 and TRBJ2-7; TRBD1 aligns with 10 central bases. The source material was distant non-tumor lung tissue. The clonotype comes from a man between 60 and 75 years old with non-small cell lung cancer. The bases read TGTGCCAGCAGAGAAACGACAGGGGGCCCCTACGAGCAGTACTTC. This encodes CASRETTGGPYEQYF.